The 27 T cell receptor beta chains below come from one sample, sequenced in a study of CD8 T cells in Susac syndrome. RNA, at roughly 0.45 to 1 ug, was reverse transcribed with random hexamers. One entry per CDR3 protein, called by TCRdb with MiXCR from the immunoSEQ multiplex PCR reads. The sample contains 300,000 or so distinct CDR3 sequences, 92% of which appear only once. The specimen sequenced was CD4+ T cells from PBMCs. These TCRs come from a human donor with multiple sclerosis.

This clonotype was seen only once. The chain employs TRBV7-3 and TRBJ1-2; no firm D call. The CDR3 is made up of 12 amino acids. The V and J ends lost 3 bases and 8 bases respectively, with 10 bases between them. Germline V gene lookup returns CDR1 SGHTA and CDR2 FQGTGA. CDR3 sequence: CASSFRSVGYTF. CDR3 nucleotide sequence: TGTGCCAGCAGCTTCCGCTCTGTAGGCTACACCTTC.

The V gene is TRBV2, the J gene TRBJ1-2, with D perhaps matching TRBD1 (5 bases). Germline V gene sequence: CDR1 SNHLY, CDR2 FYNNEI. V lost 11 bases to trimming and J lost 5 bases, with 18 bases between them. The CDR3 consists of 13 residues. As DNA, the CDR3 is TGTGCCTGCAAAAAAGGGGCGGCTTATGGCTACACCTTC. It yields the protein CACKKGAAYGYTF. The full variable domain, completed using reference TRBV2 and TRBJ1-2, is EPEVTQTPSHQVTQMGQEVILRCVPISNHLYFYWYRQILGQKVEFLVSFYNNEISEKSEIFDDQFSVERPDGSNFTLKIRSTKLEDSAMYFCACKKGAAYGYTFGSGTRLTVV.

The V gene is TRBV9, the J gene TRBJ2-3, with D uncertain. V gave up 3 bases and J gave up 5 bases, with 7 bases separating them. Germline CDR1 SGDLS, CDR2 YYNGEE. The CDR3 runs to 12 residues. CDR3: CASSASGDTQYF. DNA for the CDR3: TGTGCCAGCAGCGCGAGTGGAGATACGCAGTATTTT. Full variable domain (rest looked up from reference TRBV9 and TRBJ2-3): DSGVTQTPKHLITATGQRVTLRCSPRSGDLSVYWYQQSLDQGLQFLIQYYNGEERAKGNILERFSAQQFPDLHSELNLSSLELGDSALYFCASSASGDTQYFGPGTRLTVL.

This clonotype has a handful of counts. This chain connects TRBV19 to TRBJ2-2, with 8 bases identical to TRBD2. Germline CDR1 is LNHDA and CDR2 is SQIVND (reference sequence). V shed 8 bases and J 5 bases; nucleotides not matched to a gene: 7. The CDR3 is made up of 14 amino acids. The CDR3 nucleotides read TGTGCCAGTTCCCCGACGGGGGGGACCGGGGAGCTGTTTTTT. Its translation: CASSPTGGTGELFF.

The chain recombines TRBV6-5 with TRBJ2-2; TRBD2 aligns across 10 bases. The germline gives CDR1 MNHEY, CDR2 SVGAGI. CDR3 length: 14 residues. V shed 10 bases, J shed 1 base, and the junction held 3 bases outside the gene matches. CDR3 DNA: TGTGCCACTAGCGGGAGCCAGAACACCGGGGAGCTGTTTTTT. Translated, it gives CATSGSQNTGELFF.

The rearrangement links TRBV30 to TRBJ2-1, with 8 bases fitting TRBD2. CDR3 length: 15 amino acids. The germline gives CDR1 GTSNPN, CDR2 SVGIG (reference sequence). With V trimmed by 5 bases and J by 8 bases, 14 bases remained unmatched. Here the CDR3 reads CAWGEGTRIQHEQFF. The CDR3 DNA follows: TGTGCCTGGGGTGAAGGGACTAGAATCCAGCATGAGCAGTTCTTC. The entire variable domain, with the rest obtained from reference TRBV30 and TRBJ2-1, is as follows: SQTIHQWPATLVQPVGSPLSLECTVEGTSNPNLYWYRQAAGRGLQLLFYSVGIGQISSEVPQNLSASRPQDRQFILSSKKLLLSDSGFYLCAWGEGTRIQHEQFFGPGTRLTVL.

The chain links TRBV11-3 to TRBJ1-1, with TRBD1 matching 10 bases. Germline V gives CDR1 SGHNT, CDR2 YENEEA. There are 15 residues in the CDR3. The V segment lost 5 bases and the J segment 5 bases; nucleotides outside the gene matches: 8. This chain's CDR3 is CASSRRGTGETEAFF. The CDR3 DNA sequence: TGTGCCAGCAGCCGCCGCGGGACAGGGGAGACTGAAGCTTTCTTT. Full variable domain (outside the CDR3, taken from reference TRBV11-3 and TRBJ1-1): EAGVVQSPRYKIIEKKQPVAFWCNPISGHNTLYWYLQNLGQGPELLIRYENEEAVDDSQLPKDRFSAERLKGVDSTLKIQPAELGDSAVYLCASSRRGTGETEAFFGQGTRLTVV.

This clonotype showed up just once. The chain uses TRBV29-1 and TRBJ2-1; 9 bases align to TRBD1. The CDR3 covers 18 residues. Losses at the gene ends were 6 bases for V and 8 bases for J; bases not matched to a gene: 23. Germline V gene lookup returns CDR1 SQVTM and CDR2 ANQGSEA. CDR3 sequence reads: CSVVRWYRGRQRGDEQFF. The CDR3 DNA follows: TGCAGCGTGGTCCGGTGGTACAGGGGGCGCCAACGGGGGGATGAGCAGTTCTTC.

The chain recombines TRBV18 with TRBJ1-4; no clear D. The CDR3 has 15 amino acids. V was clipped by 1 base and J by 7 bases, with 13 bases between them. Germline loops: CDR1 KGHSH, CDR2 LQKENI. CDR3 nucleotide sequence: TGTGCCAGCTCACCACAGAAGGGCGAGGGTGAAAAACTGTTTTTT. Amino acids: CASSPQKGEGEKLFF.

V and J are TRBV3-1 and TRBJ1-1; 8 nucleotides line up with TRBD1. The CDR3 covers 15 residues. Trimming cost V 8 bases and J 5 bases; bases outside gene matches: 13. From germline, CDR1 is LGHDT and CDR2 YNNKEL (reference sequence). This chain's CDR3 is CASSPGGRGLTEAFF. The CDR3 nucleotides are TGTGCCAGCTCCCCGGGGGGCAGGGGGCTTACTGAAGCTTTCTTT.

The CDR3 protein is CASTERENTEAFF. In DNA, the CDR3 is TGTGCCAGCACCGAAAGGGAGAACACTGAAGCTTTCTTT. The V call is TRBV12-3 or TRBV12-4, the J call TRBJ1-1; D is uncertain. V lost 7 bases and J 1 base, leaving 10 bases between the germline ends. The CDR3 totals 13 residues.

The chain links TRBV7-8 to TRBJ2-7, with 8 bases aligning to TRBD2. Germline CDR1 reads SGHVS; CDR2 reads FQNEAQ. This CDR3 has 16 residues. V lost 5 bases, J lost 0 bases, and 9 bases stayed unmatched. CDR3 residues: CASSPLAGPLSYEQYF. DNA for the CDR3: TGTGCCAGCAGCCCATTAGCGGGACCTCTCTCCTACGAGCAGTACTTC.

The chain couples TRBV7-9 to TRBJ1-4, with TRBD1 matching over 8 bases. Germline CDR1 reads SEHNR; CDR2 reads FQNEAQ (reference sequence). Trimming at V came to 7 bases and at J to 13 bases, leaving 17 bases not matched to a gene. This CDR3 contains 15 residues. Here the CDR3 DNA reads TGTGCCAGCACCAGAAGTGACAGGGGAAGTCGAGTACTGTTTTTT. Translating gives CASTRSDRGSRVLFF.

This rearrangement joins TRBV2 to TRBJ2-5, with D perhaps matching TRBD1 or TRBD2 (5 bases each). The germline V gene encodes CDR1 SNHLY and CDR2 FYNNEI. The CDR3 sequence is 14 residues long. V dropped 8 bases and J dropped 2 bases, with 15 bases sitting between them. CDR3 region: CASEAHGAQETQYF. DNA of the CDR3: TGTGCCAGCGAGGCCCACGGGGCTCAAGAGACCCAGTACTTC.

V is TRBV5-1 and J is TRBJ1-3; D perhaps matches TRBD1 (6 bases). This CDR3 has 17 residues. The V end lost 8 bases, the J end lost 0 bases, and 21 bases lay between the germline ends. Germline CDR1 is SGHRS and CDR2 is YFSETQ. CDR3 bases: TGCGCCAGTACAAGTACCGGGACAACCTCCTCTGGAAACACCATATATTTT. As protein: CASTSTGTTSSGNTIYF.

This clonotype was counted a single time. This chain links TRBV7-3 with TRBJ1-5; TRBD1 aligns across 8 bases. The germline V gene encodes CDR1 SGHTA and CDR2 FQGTGA. This CDR3 contains 20 residues. Trimming cost V 4 bases and J 0 bases; bases outside gene matches: 17. The CDR3 spells CASSCPGETGALYSNQPQHF. DNA for the CDR3: TGTGCCAGCAGCTGTCCGGGTGAGACAGGGGCCCTCTATAGCAATCAGCCCCAGCATTTT.

V gene TRBV20-1 combines with J gene TRBJ2-3; no clear D gene. Germline CDR1 and CDR2: DFQATT and SNEGSKA (reference sequence). This CDR3 has 14 residues. V dropped 1 base and J dropped 1 base, with 9 bases sitting between them. CDR3 protein: CSARARLRTDTQYF. Here the CDR3 DNA reads TGCAGTGCTAGAGCCCGACTGCGCACAGATACGCAGTATTTT.

J is TRBJ2-2 and V is TRBV11-2, with 7 bases aligning to TRBD2. The CDR3 is 20 residues long. The germline CDR1 and CDR2 sequences are SGHAT and FQNNGV. The V segment lost 5 bases and the J segment 5 bases; nucleotides outside the gene matches: 23. CDR3 protein: CASSPRGPLREIFLTGELFF. The CDR3 nucleotides read TGTGCCAGCAGCCCCCGTGGCCCATTGCGGGAGATTTTTCTGACCGGGGAGCTGTTTTTT.

This clonotype was picked up one time. The CDR3 DNA follows: TGCAGCGTCGACCCATTTGATACGCAGTATTTT. Translating it yields CSVDPFDTQYF. The V call is TRBV29-1, the J call TRBJ2-3; D gene ambiguous. The ends were cut back, 6 bases at V and 6 bases at J, with 10 bases in the middle. The germline gives CDR1 SQVTM, CDR2 ANQGSEA. CDR3 size: 11 residues.

The CDR3 here is CAISESRGPSEQFF. As DNA, the CDR3 is TGTGCCATCAGTGAGTCACGCGGCCCCAGTGAGCAGTTCTTC. The chain combines TRBV10-3 with TRBJ2-1; the D is unclear. The V end was cut by 0 bases, the J end by 9 bases, with 12 bases between. CDR1 and CDR2 (germline): ENHRY, SYGVKD. The CDR3 covers 14 residues.

This rearrangement joins TRBV12-5 to TRBJ2-4; 11 bases match TRBD2. CDR1 and CDR2 (germline): LGHNT, FRNRAP. CDR3 length: 14 residues. The V segment lost 4 bases and the J segment 5 bases; nucleotides outside the gene matches: 1. This chain's CDR3 is CASGSGLAENIQYF. DNA of the CDR3: TGTGCTAGTGGTTCGGGACTAGCGGAAAACATTCAGTACTTC.

The genes are TRBV18 and TRBJ2-1; D is possibly TRBD1 (6 bases). The germline V and J ends were trimmed by 2 bases and 5 bases, with 10 bases remaining between them. The CDR3 has 14 residues. Germline CDR1 and CDR2: KGHSH and LQKENI. CDR3 loop: CASSPVRQDNEQFF. Here the CDR3 DNA reads TGTGCCAGCTCACCAGTGAGACAGGACAATGAGCAGTTCTTC.

The chain has TRBV6-5 and TRBJ1-2; D call uncertain. CDR1 is MNHEY and CDR2 is SVGAGI in the germline V gene. The V end was cut by 0 bases, the J end by 5 bases, with 7 bases between. This CDR3 is 13 amino acids long. The CDR3 here is CASSYSHGYGYTF. The CDR3 coding sequence is TGTGCCAGCAGTTACTCTCACGGTTATGGCTACACCTTC.

This rearrangement joins TRBV20-1 to TRBJ1-5; 7 positions match TRBD1. V was clipped by 6 bases and J by 3 bases; unmatched bases: 8. CDR3 length equals 14 residues. The germline V gene has CDR1 DFQATT and CDR2 SNEGSKA (reference sequence). The CDR3 sequence is CSAGKGQNNQPQHF. The CDR3 DNA is TGCAGTGCGGGGAAGGGACAGAACAATCAGCCCCAGCATTTT.

This chain joins TRBV29-1 and TRBJ2-1; 7 nucleotides line up with TRBD2. The CDR3 length is 15 residues. Germline loops: CDR1 SQVTM, CDR2 ANQGSEA. Germline trimming cut 4 bases from V and 6 bases from J; bases unmatched to any gene: 12. The CDR3 bases are TGCAGCGTTGGGACTGGCGGGAGTTGGTTCAATGAGCAGTTCTTC. Amino acid sequence: CSVGTGGSWFNEQFF.

This clonotype was counted once. The chain's CDR3 is CASVAGTSGTYEQYF. DNA of the CDR3: TGTGCTAGTGTTGCCGGGACTAGCGGAACCTACGAGCAGTACTTC. V usage is TRBV12-5 and J usage is TRBJ2-7; 11 positions match TRBD2. V shed 7 bases, J shed 2 bases, and the junction held 7 bases outside the gene matches. The CDR3 has 15 residues. Germline V gene data show CDR1 as LGHNT and CDR2 as FRNRAP.

This rearrangement joins TRBV14 to TRBJ2-7, with D possibly being TRBD2 (5 bases). Germline-derived CDR1 and CDR2 are SGHDN and FVKESK. Trimming removed 0 bases from V and 5 bases from J, with 11 bases in between. CDR3 length equals 14 residues. As DNA, the CDR3 is TGTGCCAGCAGCCAAGATCGGGGAAGGCACGAGCAGTACTTC. Encoded protein: CASSQDRGRHEQYF.